Each of the 5 T cell receptor beta chains below was sequenced from the same sample in a study of shared clonotypes between healthy human individuals. Clones were read by immunoSEQ multiplex PCR, and TCRdb kept only the in-frame ones, dropping some. The table has about half a million clones, more than 75% seen once. The sequenced material came from PBMCs. These TCRs come from a woman in her thirties or forties in good health. Some clones in this sample may be carry-over from other donors' samples.

V is TRBV4-3 and J is TRBJ2-7; D remains unclear. Trimming removed 2 bases at V and 3 bases at J, with 8 bases between. This CDR3 has 13 residues. Per germline, CDR1 LGHNA and CDR2 YSLEER. The CDR3 nucleotides are TGCGCCAGCAGCCAAATGATAGACTACGAGCAGTACTTC. This codes for CASSQMIDYEQYF.

This chain links TRBV5-1 with TRBJ2-1; TRBD1 matches at 9 bases. Germline assignment: CDR1 SGHRS and CDR2 YFSETQ. This CDR3 is 15 amino acids long. V trimming: 1 base; J trimming: 7 bases; junction bases outside the gene matches: 6. The CDR3 reads CASSLPGQGVNEQFF. The DNA of the CDR3 is TGCGCCAGCAGCTTGCCGGGACAGGGAGTTAATGAGCAGTTCTTC.

The J gene is TRBJ1-4, the V gene TRBV19, with 7 bases fitting TRBD1. With V trimmed by 3 bases and J by 0 bases, 1 base remained unmatched. The germline V gene encodes CDR1 LNHDA and CDR2 SQIVND (reference sequence). This CDR3 spans 15 amino acids. The CDR3 loop is CASSMGTATNEKLFF. The CDR3 DNA reads as TGTGCCAGTAGTATGGGGACAGCAACTAATGAAAAACTGTTTTTT.

This clone was detected a few times. The J gene is TRBJ2-7, the V gene TRBV19, with D possibly TRBD2 on 5 matching bases. From germline, CDR1 is LNHDA and CDR2 SQIVND (reference sequence). This CDR3 spans 14 amino acids. V was trimmed by 5 bases and J by 0 bases, leaving 11 bases between them. CDR3 loop: CASSVRGSSYEQYF. For the CDR3, the DNA is TGTGCCAGTAGTGTTCGGGGAAGCTCCTACGAGCAGTACTTC.

As to this clone: In the same sample, other DNA sequences code for this CDR3. This rearrangement joins TRBV5-1 to TRBJ2-1, with TRBD2 matching 9 bases. The V segment lost 1 base and the J segment 2 bases; nucleotides outside the gene matches: 1. In germline, CDR1 is SGHRS, CDR2 YFSETQ. The CDR3 has 15 residues. CDR3 loop: CASSLSSGTYNEQFF. The CDR3 region has the DNA TGCGCCAGCAGCTTGTCTAGCGGGACCTACAATGAGCAGTTCTTC.